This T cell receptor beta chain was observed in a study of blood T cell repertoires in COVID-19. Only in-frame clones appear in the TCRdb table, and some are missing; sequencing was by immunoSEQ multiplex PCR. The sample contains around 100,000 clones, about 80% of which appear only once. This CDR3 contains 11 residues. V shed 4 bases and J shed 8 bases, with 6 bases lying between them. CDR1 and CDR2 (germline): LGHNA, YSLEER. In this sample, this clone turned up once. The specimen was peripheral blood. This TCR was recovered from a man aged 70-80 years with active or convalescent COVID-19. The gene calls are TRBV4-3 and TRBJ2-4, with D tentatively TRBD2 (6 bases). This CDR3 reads CASSRGDIQYF. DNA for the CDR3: TGCGCCAGCAGCCGGGGGGACATTCAGTACTTC.